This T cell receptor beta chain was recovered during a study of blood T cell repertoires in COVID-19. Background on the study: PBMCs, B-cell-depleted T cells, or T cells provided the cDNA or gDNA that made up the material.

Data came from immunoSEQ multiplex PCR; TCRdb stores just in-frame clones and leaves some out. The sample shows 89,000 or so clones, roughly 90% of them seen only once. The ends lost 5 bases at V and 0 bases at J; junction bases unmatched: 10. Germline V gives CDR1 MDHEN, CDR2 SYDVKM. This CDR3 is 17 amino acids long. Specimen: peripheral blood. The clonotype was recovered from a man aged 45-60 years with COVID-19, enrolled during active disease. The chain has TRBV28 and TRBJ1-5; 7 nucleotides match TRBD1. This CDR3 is CASSLTRTGISNQPQHF. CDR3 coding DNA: TGTGCCAGCAGTCTAACCCGGACAGGAATTAGCAATCAGCCCCAGCATTTT.